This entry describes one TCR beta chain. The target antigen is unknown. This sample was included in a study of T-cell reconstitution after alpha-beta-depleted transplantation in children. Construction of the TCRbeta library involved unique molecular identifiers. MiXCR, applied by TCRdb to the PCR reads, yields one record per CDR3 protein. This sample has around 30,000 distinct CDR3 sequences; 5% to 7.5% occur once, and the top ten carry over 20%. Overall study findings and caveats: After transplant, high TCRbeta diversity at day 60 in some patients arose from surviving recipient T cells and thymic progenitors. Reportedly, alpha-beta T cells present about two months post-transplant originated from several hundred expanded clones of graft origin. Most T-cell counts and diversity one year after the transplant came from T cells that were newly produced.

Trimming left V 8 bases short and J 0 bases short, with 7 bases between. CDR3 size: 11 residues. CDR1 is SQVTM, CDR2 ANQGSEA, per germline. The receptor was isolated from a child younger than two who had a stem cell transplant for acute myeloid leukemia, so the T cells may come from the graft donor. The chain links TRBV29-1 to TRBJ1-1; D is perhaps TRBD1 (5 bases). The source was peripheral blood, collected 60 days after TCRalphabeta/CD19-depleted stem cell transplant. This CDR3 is CSYRMNTEAFF. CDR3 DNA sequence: TGCAGCTACAGGATGAACACTGAAGCTTTCTTT.